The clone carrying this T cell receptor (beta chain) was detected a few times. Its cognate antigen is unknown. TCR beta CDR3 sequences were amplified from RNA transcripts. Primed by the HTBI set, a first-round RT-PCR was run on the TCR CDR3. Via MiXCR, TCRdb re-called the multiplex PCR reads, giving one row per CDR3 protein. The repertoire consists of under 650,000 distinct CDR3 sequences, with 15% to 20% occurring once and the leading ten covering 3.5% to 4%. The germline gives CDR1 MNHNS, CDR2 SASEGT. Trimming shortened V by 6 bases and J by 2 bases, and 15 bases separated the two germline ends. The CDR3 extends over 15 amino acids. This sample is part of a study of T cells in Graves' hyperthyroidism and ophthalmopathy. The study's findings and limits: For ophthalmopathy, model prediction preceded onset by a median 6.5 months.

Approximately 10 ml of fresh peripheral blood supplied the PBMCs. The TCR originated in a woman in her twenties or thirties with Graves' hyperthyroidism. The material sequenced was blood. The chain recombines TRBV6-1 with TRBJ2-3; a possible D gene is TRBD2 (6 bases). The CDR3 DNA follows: TGTGCCAGCAGCCCGGGACTCCATTACACAGATACGCAGTATTTT. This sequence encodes CASSPGLHYTDTQYF.